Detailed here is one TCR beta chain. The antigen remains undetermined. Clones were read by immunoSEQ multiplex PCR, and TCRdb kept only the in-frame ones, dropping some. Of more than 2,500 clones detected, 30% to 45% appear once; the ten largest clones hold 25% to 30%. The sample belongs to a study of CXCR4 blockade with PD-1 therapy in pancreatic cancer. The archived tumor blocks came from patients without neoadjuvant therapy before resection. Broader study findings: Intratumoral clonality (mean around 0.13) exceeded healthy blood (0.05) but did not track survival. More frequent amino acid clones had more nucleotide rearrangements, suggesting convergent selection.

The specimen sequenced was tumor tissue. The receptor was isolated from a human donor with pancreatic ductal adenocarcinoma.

The CDR3 DNA reads as TGCGCCAGCAGCCAAGAGGTGAACACTGAAGCTTTCTTT. Translating it yields CASSQEVNTEAFF. V is TRBV4-1 and J is TRBJ1-1; D call uncertain. Germline assignment: CDR1 MGHRA and CDR2 YSYEKL. This CDR3 comprises 13 residues. The V gene lost 0 bases and the J gene lost 0 bases, with 2 bases spanning the gap.